The 4 T cell receptor beta chains in this list originate from one sample, sequenced in a study of T cells in Graves' hyperthyroidism and ophthalmopathy. There were TCR beta CDR3 regions amplified from RNA transcripts. HTBI primers were employed in a first-round RT-PCR of the TCR CDR3. In TCRdb, the multiplex PCR reads were re-called with MiXCR into one record per CDR3 protein. The repertoire holds 240,000 or so distinct CDR3 sequences, about 17% seen once, with 28% in the top ten. The sequenced material came from blood. These receptors were taken from a woman aged 18-29 years with Graves' ophthalmopathy.

This clonotype was observed at least ten times. The chain is built from TRBV11-2 and TRBJ1-2, with a weak D call TRBD1 (6 bases). Trimming removed 1 base from V and 4 bases from J, with 10 bases in between. CDR1 and CDR2 (germline): SGHAT, FQNNGV. The CDR3 contains 14 residues. For the CDR3, the DNA is TGTGCCAGCAGCTTAGTTTCGACAGGCTATGGCTACACCTTC. Residues: CASSLVSTGYGYTF.

This clonotype showed up many times. The rearrangement joins TRBV3-1 to TRBJ2-3; D is undetermined. The CDR3 is 12 residues long. V shed 6 bases and J shed 10 bases, with 14 bases lying between them. Per germline, CDR1 LGHDT and CDR2 YNNKEL (reference sequence). This CDR3 is CASSQRDRPQYF. In DNA, the CDR3 is TGTGCCAGCAGTCAAAGGGATAGACCGCAGTATTTT.

This clonotype was counted at least ten times. V and J are TRBV14 and TRBJ2-7, with D perhaps matching TRBD2 (6 bases). The CDR3 runs 14 residues. V was pared by 4 bases and J by 3 bases, with 13 bases between. The germline gives CDR1 SGHDN, CDR2 FVKESK. The CDR3 DNA reads as TGTGCCAGCAGCCCAGGTTGGAGGGGCTACGAGCAGTACTTC. It encodes CASSPGWRGYEQYF. Together with reference TRBV14 and TRBJ2-7, the CDR3 gives the full variable domain: EAGVTQFPSHSVIEKGQTVTLRCDPISGHDNLYWYRRVMGKEIKFLLHFVKESKQDESGMPNNRFLAERTGGTYSTLKVQPAELEDSGVYFCASSPGWRGYEQYFGPGTRLTVT.

The chain links TRBV5-1 to TRBJ2-5; 14 positions match TRBD2. The CDR3 is 17 residues long. Unmatched junction bases numbered 10, after V lost 7 bases and J lost 2 bases. Germline CDR1 is SGHRS and CDR2 is YFSETQ. The CDR3 spells CASRSGTSGSGQETQYF. In nucleotides, the CDR3 is TGCGCCAGCCGCTCCGGGACTAGCGGGAGTGGGCAAGAGACCCAGTACTTC.